A selection of T cell receptor beta chains follows, all from one sample in a study of T cell repertoires in cytomegalovirus infection. A single record per CDR3 protein comes from TCRdb applying MiXCR to the reads. The sample shows about 740,000 distinct CDR3 sequences, roughly 35% of them seen only once. The material sequenced was PBMCs. Receptor source: a human donor in good health (CMV status not recorded). Some clones in this sample may be carry-over from other donors' samples. The conserved cysteine and the conserved F or W are not part of the CDR3 here. The D gene is left open where the match is weak.

v_gene	d_gene	j_gene	CDR3aa
TRBV12-3/TRBV12-4	.	TRBJ1-3	ASSRPSGRHSGNTIY
TRBV28	.	TRBJ1-1	AINYEWEGIGSNTAAF
TRBV4-1	.	TRBJ2-7	ASSPGHPGYEQY
TRBV7-2	.	TRBJ2-5	ASSPGKTQY
TRBV7-2	.	TRBJ1-1	ASSLNGQAMTEAF
TRBV19	TRBD2	TRBJ2-1	ASSRTRTSGGSSNEQF
TRBV28	.	TRBJ2-2	ASRPGPTGELF
TRBV7-2	.	TRBJ1-1	ASSAGISLTEAF
TRBV7-2	.	TRBJ1-4	ASSLNGGATNEKLF
TRBV23-1	.	TRBJ1-1	ASSHQRRVEATEAF
TRBV10-3	.	TRBJ1-1	AISGNMGGTEAF
TRBV28	.	TRBJ2-5	ASTHRVAQETQY
TRBV6-2/TRBV6-3	.	TRBJ1-5	ASSYSRHRAQPQH
TRBV6-5	.	TRBJ2-7	ASSYKFQGRNEQY
TRBV7-2	.	TRBJ1-2	ASSRWDTGFNYGYT
TRBV12-3/TRBV12-4	.	TRBJ1-5	ASTIRQGTGNQPQH
TRBV12-3/TRBV12-4	.	TRBJ1-1	ASNGQSTSNTEAF
TRBV5-4	.	TRBJ2-7	ASSVPPGEQY
TRBV14	.	TRBJ1-3	ASSHRQSSGNTIY
TRBV7-9	TRBD2	TRBJ2-1	ASSPRLASRNEQF
TRBV12-3/TRBV12-4	TRBD2	TRBJ2-7	ASGLAGLYEQY
TRBV7-9	TRBD1	TRBJ1-4	ASSPPGTGAEKLF
TRBV24-1	TRBD1	TRBJ2-1	ATSAGQGYNEQF
TRBV14	TRBD2	TRBJ2-2	ASSQGLAGAGELF
TRBV7-2	TRBD1	TRBJ1-2	ASSPWGQVNYGYT
TRBV7-6	TRBD2	TRBJ2-7	ASSLRASGYEQY
TRBV7-9	.	TRBJ2-3	ASSRQADSDTQY
TRBV5-6	TRBD1	TRBJ1-2	ASSLGQGSGYGYT
TRBV28	TRBD1	TRBJ1-1	ASSTDRGVRTHEAF
TRBV7-6	.	TRBJ2-7	ASSSRPDSGYEQY
TRBV7-9	TRBD2	TRBJ2-7	ASSLLRSSGGSTYEQY
TRBV6-1	.	TRBJ1-2	ASSSPSISGVDGYT
TRBV7-2	.	TRBJ2-3	ASSSYSGSTDTQY
TRBV28	TRBD1	TRBJ1-1	ASSFGAVRGVTEAF
TRBV29-1	.	TRBJ2-5	SVEVAGRETQY